This T cell receptor beta chain derives from a study of T cell responses to AZD1222 COVID-19 vaccine. In the study overall: Doses given second, at about 4 or about 12 weeks, were pooled.

Assay: immunoSEQ multiplex PCR; the TCRdb copy retains only in-frame clones and omits some. The sample carries about 170,000 clones, around 90% recorded once. The CDR3 totals 13 residues. Trimming shortened V by 0 bases and J by 4 bases, and 7 bases separated the two germline ends. The germline gives CDR1 MNHEY, CDR2 SVGAGI. Turning to this clone: Its target is unknown.

Notes on the study in general: Unmutated variant regions reportedly attract nearly half of all spike-specific TCRs. Repertoires were sampled only after the peak T cell response.

The sequenced sample was peripheral blood, obtained on day 0 of AZD1222 vaccination. The chain couples TRBV6-5 to TRBJ2-7; maybe TRBD1 (5 bases). This receptor was taken from an adult in good health. CDR3 nucleotides: TGTGCCAGCAGTTACTCGGCAGGGTACGAGCAGTACTTC. Encoded protein: CASSYSAGYEQYF.